Below, one TCR beta chain is given with its context. Enrolled during active infection, Seattle patients were then followed longitudinally. In the authors' methods: Reference gene primer amplification in the assay estimated nucleated cell counts. Sequencing used immunoSEQ multiplex PCR; TCRdb keeps in-frame clones, though not all of them. V and J calls and clone size are given by that table; D and trimming were obtained from the DNA. This table has fewer than 300,000 clones, roughly 90% appearing once. These data belong to a study of blood T cell repertoires in COVID-19. Study-wide background: The origin of the acute and convalescent COVID-19 samples was the United States, Italy and Spain.

Germline CDR1 reads MGHRA; CDR2 reads YSYEKL. The CDR3 is 16 residues long. The trim removed 5 bases at V and 3 bases at J, leaving 8 bases unmatched. The sequencing input was peripheral blood. This chain joins TRBV4-1 and TRBJ2-7, with 12 bases lining up with TRBD1. This receptor was obtained from a woman in her thirties with COVID-19, enrolled during active disease. The CDR3, as DNA: TGCGCCAGCAGCGTCCCCGGGACAGGGGGCGACTACGAGCAGTACTTC. This encodes CASSVPGTGGDYEQYF.